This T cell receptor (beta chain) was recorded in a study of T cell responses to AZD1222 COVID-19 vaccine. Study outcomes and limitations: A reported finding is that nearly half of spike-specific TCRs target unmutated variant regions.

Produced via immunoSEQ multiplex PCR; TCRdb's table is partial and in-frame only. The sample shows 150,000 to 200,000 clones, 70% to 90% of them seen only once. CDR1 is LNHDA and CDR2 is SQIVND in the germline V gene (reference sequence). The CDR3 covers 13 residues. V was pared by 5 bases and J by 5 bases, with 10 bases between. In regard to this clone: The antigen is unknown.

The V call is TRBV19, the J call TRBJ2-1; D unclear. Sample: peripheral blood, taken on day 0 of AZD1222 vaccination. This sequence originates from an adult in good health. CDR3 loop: CASSPVRNNEQFF. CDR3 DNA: TGTGCCAGTAGTCCCGTCAGGAACAATGAGCAGTTCTTC.